The text below deals with one T cell receptor (beta chain). The identical CDR3 is also encoded by other nucleotide sequences in the sample. Authors' data handling: Amplified reference gene primers provided the basis for estimating nucleated cell counts. The data were produced by immunoSEQ multiplex PCR, yet TCRdb's version contains in-frame clones alone and is incomplete. V and J calls and clone size come straight from that table; D and trimming were deduced from the DNA. The repertoire holds about 220,000 clones, with over 80% as singletons. This CDR3 has 12 residues. CDR1 MDHEN and CDR2 SYDVKM come from the germline V gene. With V trimmed by 6 bases and J by 4 bases, 0 bases remained unmatched. The source of the sample is a study of blood T cell repertoires in COVID-19. Study summary: Acute and convalescent COVID-19 samples came from the United States, Italy and Spain. Sample material is recorded as cDNA or gDNA derived from T cells, B-cell-depleted T cells, or PBMCs.

The chain links TRBV28 to TRBJ1-1; 9 bases align to TRBD1. Sequencing used peripheral blood. The TCR sequence derives from a human donor in a cohort sampled during active COVID-19. CDR3 amino acids: CASRTGGTEAFF. The CDR3, as DNA: TGTGCCAGCAGGACAGGGGGCACTGAAGCTTTCTTT.